The clone carrying this T cell receptor beta chain was counted once. This record belongs to a study of blood T cell repertoires in COVID-19. Authors' data handling: Estimated nucleated cell counts came from reference gene primer amplification. Libraries were prepared by immunoSEQ multiplex PCR; TCRdb keeps only in-frame clonotypes and omits some of them. The V and J calls and the clone size are those of that table, but D and trimming were determined from the DNA. The sample lists about 230,000 clones, more than 65% occurring once. CDR3 length: 13 amino acids. Trimming stripped 0 bases from V and 4 bases from J, with 5 bases between. Germline assignment: CDR1 SGHRS and CDR2 YFSETQ.

The sequencing input was peripheral blood. This clonotype was sampled from a man between 50 and 59 years old with active or convalescent COVID-19. The chain combines TRBV5-1 with TRBJ1-5; D is undetermined. The CDR3 DNA follows: TGCGCCAGCAGCTTGGACAGTAATCAGCCCCAGCATTTT. Protein sequence: CASSLDSNQPQHF.